This T cell receptor beta chain was sequenced during a study of T cells after yellow fever vaccination. The CDR3 has 17 amino acids. Trimming at V came to 4 bases and at J to 6 bases, leaving 16 bases not matched to a gene. This clonotype was found many times. TCRdb analysed the 5' RACE reads with MiXCR anew, one entry per CDR3 protein. The profile shows some 300,000 distinct CDR3 sequences, around 4% of them singletons. The source material was PBMCs, sampled on the day of the yellow fever booster vaccination. This TCR was sampled from a man younger than 35 who received the YFV17D yellow fever vaccine. The chain links TRBV23-1 to TRBJ2-7; 9 bases fit TRBD1. TRBV23-1 counts as an open reading frame of uncertain function. For the CDR3, the DNA is TGCGCCAGCAGTCCCGCGAACCCGGGACAGGGTCCCCTCGAGCAGTACTTC. Translating gives CASSPANPGQGPLEQYF.